This T cell receptor beta chain was sequenced in a study of CD8+CD57+ T cells in acquired aplastic anemia. Study-level background: The DNA of sorted CD4+ and CD8+ cells averaged approximately 3.3 ug. Reads per healthy sample averaged approximately 9.9 million (CD4+) and 11 million to 13 million (CD8+).

This CDR3 is 12 amino acids long. CDR1 and CDR2 (germline): MNHNS, SASEGT. The V end was cut by 6 bases, the J end by 6 bases, with 8 bases between. Study findings and constraints: There were around 28 CD8+ CDR3 sequences that occurred in both patients and controls. The study found no significant CD8+ Simpson's diversity difference between patients and controls.

In regard to this clonotype: The antigen is unknown.

Both TCR beta VDJ combination and CDR3 sequence profiling were carried out. Genomic DNA was the template for this profiling. TCRdb processed the reads anew with MiXCR; each CDR3 protein has one entry. This table holds roughly 81,000 distinct CDR3 sequences, approximately 46% found once. The J gene is TRBJ2-2, the V gene TRBV6-1; D not certain. Sequenced sample: sorted CD4+, CD8+, or CD8+CD57+ T cells (not recorded which) from PBMCs. The clonotype comes from a human donor in good health, serving as a control. The CDR3 region is CASSPSAGELFF. The CDR3 DNA sequence: TGTGCCAGCAGCCCGAGTGCCGGGGAGCTGTTTTTT.